This T cell receptor (beta chain) comes out of a study of STAT5B mutations in CD4+ large granular lymphocyte leukemia. Sequencing used immunoSEQ multiplex PCR; TCRdb keeps in-frame clones, though not all of them. The sample records 32,000 or so clones, 70% to 90% being singletons. The sequence derives from a human donor in good health. The sample consisted of CD4+ T cells from blood buffy coats.

The CDR3 spells CASSQVRLAQETQYF. The CDR3, as DNA: TGCGCCAGCAGCCAAGTAAGACTAGCGCAAGAGACCCAGTACTTC. The rearrangement joins TRBV4-1 to TRBJ2-5; 8 bases are shared with TRBD2. The CDR3 runs to 15 residues. The V gene end was trimmed by 1 base and the J gene end by 2 bases; junction bases not matched to a gene: 3. Germline CDR1 and CDR2: MGHRA and YSYEKL.